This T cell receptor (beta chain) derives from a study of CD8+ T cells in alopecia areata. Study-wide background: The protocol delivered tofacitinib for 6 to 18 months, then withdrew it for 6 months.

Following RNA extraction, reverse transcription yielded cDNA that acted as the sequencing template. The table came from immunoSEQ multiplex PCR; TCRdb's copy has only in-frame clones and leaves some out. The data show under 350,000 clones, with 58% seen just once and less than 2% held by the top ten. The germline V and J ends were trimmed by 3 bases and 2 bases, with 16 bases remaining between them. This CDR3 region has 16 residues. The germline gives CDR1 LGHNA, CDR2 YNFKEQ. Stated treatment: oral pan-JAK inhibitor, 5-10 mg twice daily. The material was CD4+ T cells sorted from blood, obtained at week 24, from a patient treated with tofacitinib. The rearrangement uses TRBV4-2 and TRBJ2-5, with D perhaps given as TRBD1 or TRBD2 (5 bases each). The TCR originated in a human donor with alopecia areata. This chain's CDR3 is CASSQGVARRQETQYF. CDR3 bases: TGTGCCAGCAGCCAGGGGGTGGCGAGGAGACAAGAGACCCAGTACTTC.